The present TCR beta chain was sequenced within a study of PD-1 blockade in mismatch repair-deficient tumors. V was trimmed by 5 bases and J by 2 bases, leaving 4 bases between them. Per germline, CDR1 MGHRA and CDR2 YSYEKL. CDR3 length equals 11 residues. Libraries were prepared by immunoSEQ multiplex PCR; TCRdb keeps only in-frame clonotypes and omits some of them. Here the sample spans about 14,000 clones, 85% to 90% being singletons. The sample holds a few counts of this clone. Antigen unknown. Documented time point: identical roughly 10-day culture without peptide (control). This specimen was cells cultured in vitro, taken from a patient treated with pembrolizumab. The TCR was taken from an adult with mismatch repair-deficient cancer. The rearrangement uses TRBV4-1 and TRBJ2-7; D is ambiguous. CDR3 in amino acids: CASSAPYEQYF. In DNA, the CDR3 is TGCGCCAGCAGCGCTCCCTACGAGCAGTACTTC.